This T cell receptor beta chain was sequenced during a study of T-cell reconstitution after alpha-beta-depleted transplantation in children. Study-wide points: Expanded graft clones, several hundred of them, were reportedly the source of alpha-beta T cells about two months after transplant.

Preparing the TCRbeta library involved the use of unique molecular identifiers. Via MiXCR, TCRdb re-called the PCR reads, giving one row per CDR3 protein. The sample shows about 200,000 distinct CDR3 sequences, approximately 6.9% of them seen only once. This clonotype was observed many times. What it binds is not known. Sequences were derived from PBMCs, sampled before TCRalphabeta/CD19-depleted stem cell transplant. This TCR derives from a boy younger than 10 with acute lymphoblastic leukemia, due to receive a stem cell transplant.

CDR3 DNA sequence: TGTGCCAGCGGGTACGAGCAGTACTTC. It specifies CASGYEQYF. The genes are TRBV12-3 or TRBV12-4 and TRBJ2-7, with D uncertain. Trimming took 8 bases from V and 4 from J, leaving 3 bases between them. This CDR3 comprises 9 residues.